The 24 T cell receptor beta chains listed next were all sequenced from one sample in a study of cytomegalovirus exposure and HLA in healthy donors. PCR involved 60 Vbeta and 13 Jbeta primers. Libraries were prepared by immunoSEQ multiplex PCR; TCRdb keeps only in-frame clonotypes and omits some of them. This sample yields 100,000 to 150,000 clones, of which 65% to 80% are seen a single time; around 1.5% belongs to the top ten. Sequenced material: PBMCs. All receptors come from a young woman in good health and CMV-seronegative.

This clone has more than one count but fewer than ten. In DNA, the CDR3 is TGTGCCAGCAGCCGGAGGACAGGGTATGGAAACACCATATATTTT. Protein sequence: CASSRRTGYGNTIYF. The chain joins TRBV14 to TRBJ1-3, with 8 nucleotides matching TRBD1. CDR1 and CDR2 from the germline V gene are SGHDN and FVKESK. There are 15 residues in the CDR3. V lost 4 bases and J lost 3; bases outside the gene matches: 5.

The chain couples TRBV15 to TRBJ1-2; weak D call: TRBD1 (5 bases). Trimming stripped 0 bases from V and 2 bases from J, with 10 bases between. Per the germline V gene, CDR1 is LNHNV and CDR2 is YYDKDF (reference sequence). This CDR3 region has 15 residues. CDR3 region: CATSRDWSGNYGYTF. The CDR3 nucleotides are TGTGCCACCAGCAGAGATTGGTCAGGGAACTATGGCTACACCTTC.

The J gene is TRBJ2-7, the V gene TRBV11-3; TRBD1 aligns across 8 bases. The germline gives CDR1 SGHNT, CDR2 YENEEA. V was pared by 5 bases and J by 6 bases, with 3 bases of the junction left unmatched. The CDR3 runs to 12 residues. The CDR3 here is CASSGQGFEQYF. CDR3 sequence (DNA): TGTGCCAGCAGCGGACAGGGTTTCGAGCAGTACTTC. Full variable domain (missing parts from reference TRBV11-3 and TRBJ2-7): EAGVVQSPRYKIIEKKQPVAFWCNPISGHNTLYWYLQNLGQGPELLIRYENEEAVDDSQLPKDRFSAERLKGVDSTLKIQPAELGDSAVYLCASSGQGFEQYFGPGTRLTVT.

This chain uses TRBV6-5 with TRBJ2-7; D unclear. The V and J ends lost 9 bases and 3 bases respectively, with 18 bases between them. The CDR3 has 14 amino acids. The germline V gene has CDR1 MNHEY and CDR2 SVGAGI. CDR3: CASRVFVSGYEQYF. The DNA for the CDR3 is TGTGCCAGTCGGGTATTTGTATCTGGCTACGAGCAGTACTTC.

This sequence joins TRBV5-1 and TRBJ1-1; D remains ambiguous. The germline CDR1 and CDR2 sequences are SGHRS and YFSETQ. This CDR3 is built from 13 residues. V shed 4 bases and J shed 2 bases, with 9 bases lying between them. The chain's CDR3 is CASSVGLNTEAFF. CDR3 nucleotides: TGCGCCAGCAGCGTAGGACTTAACACTGAAGCTTTCTTT.

V usage is TRBV7-8 and J usage is TRBJ2-1; D may be TRBD2 (7 bases). This CDR3 has 16 residues. Trimming shortened V by 2 bases and J by 6 bases, and 17 bases separated the two germline ends. Germline CDR1 is SGHVS and CDR2 is FQNEAQ. The CDR3 reads CASSLFGGGRTNEQFF. CDR3 DNA sequence: TGTGCCAGCAGCTTATTCGGGGGCGGGAGAACCAATGAGCAGTTCTTC.

This chain uses TRBV5-1 with TRBJ1-2; TRBD1 matches 10 bases. Germline V lookup: CDR1 SGHRS, CDR2 YFSETQ. The CDR3 consists of 14 residues. V trimming: 7 bases; J trimming: 7 bases; junction bases outside the gene matches: 10. The CDR3 region is CASGADRGLGGYTF. The CDR3 region has the DNA TGCGCCAGCGGGGCCGACAGGGGGCTAGGTGGCTACACCTTC. Based on the CDR3 plus reference TRBV5-1 and TRBJ1-2, the full variable domain is KAGVTQTPRYLIKTRGQQVTLSCSPISGHRSVSWYQQTPGQGLQFLFEYFSETQRNKGNFPGRFSGRQFSNSRSEMNVSTLELGDSALYLCASGADRGLGGYTFGSGTRLTVV.

This chain uses TRBV12-5 with TRBJ2-5, with D possibly matching TRBD1 (5 bases). The CDR3 totals 13 residues. V dropped 7 bases and J dropped 1 base, with 10 bases sitting between them. Germline CDR1 is LGHNT and CDR2 is FRNRAP. The CDR3 reads CASAQTVQETQYF. DNA of the CDR3: TGTGCTAGTGCCCAGACAGTCCAAGAGACCCAGTACTTC.

The CDR3 DNA sequence: TGTGCCAGCAGCCCCCGGGAGGGCGGCCAGCCCCAGCATTTT. Translation: CASSPREGGQPQHF. The chain is built from TRBV9 and TRBJ1-5; D gene unclear. V lost 4 bases and J lost 7, with 15 bases in between. Germline V gives CDR1 SGDLS, CDR2 YYNGEE. The CDR3 extends over 14 amino acids.

This clone showed up just once. The gene calls are TRBV9 and TRBJ2-7; 9 bases agree with TRBD2. CDR1 and CDR2 from the germline V gene are SGDLS and YYNGEE. CDR3 size: 17 residues. Trimming cost V 2 bases and J 5 bases; bases outside gene matches: 14. CDR3 in DNA: TGTGCCAGCAGCGTTCATCCGACTAGCGGTTCCTTCAACGAGCAGTACTTC. It specifies CASSVHPTSGSFNEQYF.

V is TRBV11-2 and J is TRBJ2-1, with D perhaps TRBD2 (6 bases). This CDR3 has 14 amino acids. V shed 3 bases and J shed 5 bases, with 11 bases lying between them. CDR1 and CDR2 from the germline V gene are SGHAT and FQNNGV. CDR3 sequence reads: CASSLNSGDNEQFF. The CDR3 nucleotides are TGTGCCAGCAGCTTGAATAGCGGCGACAATGAGCAGTTCTTC.

This clone was detected only a few times. The genes are TRBV6-1 and TRBJ1-2, with D tentatively TRBD1 (6 bases). The CDR3 covers 14 residues. Deletions cut 7 bases from V and 4 bases from J, with 16 bases between. Germline V gene data show CDR1 as MNHNS and CDR2 as SASEGT. The CDR3 is CASILQDRLYGYTF. DNA of the CDR3: TGTGCCAGCATTCTACAGGACAGACTCTATGGCTACACCTTC.

The chain recombines TRBV18 with TRBJ2-7; TRBD2 matches 12 bases. CDR1 and CDR2 from the germline V gene are KGHSH and LQKENI. The ends lost 5 bases at V and 3 bases at J; junction bases unmatched: 2. The CDR3 is made up of 14 amino acids. CDR3 in amino acids: CASSLTSGSYEQYF. The CDR3 coding sequence is TGTGCCAGCTCATTGACTAGCGGGAGCTACGAGCAGTACTTC.

The chain uses TRBV29-1 and TRBJ2-3, with 7 bases matching TRBD1. The CDR3 extends over 13 amino acids. CDR1 is SQVTM, CDR2 ANQGSEA, per germline. After removal of 7 bases from V and 0 bases from J, the junction contained 4 bases not matched to a gene. CDR3: CSAGQDSTDTQYF. DNA of the CDR3: TGCAGCGCTGGACAGGATAGCACAGATACGCAGTATTTT.

This clone was observed once. This chain connects TRBV15 to TRBJ1-5; 7 positions agree with TRBD1. The CDR3 length is 16 residues. Germline values: CDR1 LNHNV, CDR2 YYDKDF (reference sequence). The ends lost 1 base at V and 6 bases at J; junction bases unmatched: 9. The CDR3, as DNA: TGTGCCACCAGCAGAGGATTCGACAGGGTGAGTCAGCCCCAGCATTTT. Residues: CATSRGFDRVSQPQHF. The full variable domain, its missing parts supplied by reference TRBV15 and TRBJ1-5, is DAMVIQNPRYQVTQFGKPVTLSCSQTLNHNVMYWYQQKSSQAPKLLFHYYDKDFNNEADTPDNFQSRRPNTSFCFLDIRSPGLGDTAMYLCATSRGFDRVSQPQHFGDGTRLSIL.

The chain joins TRBV5-1 to TRBJ1-1, with 7 bases identical to TRBD1. The CDR3 consists of 16 residues. The J segment lost 1 base and the V segment lost 0 bases, leaving 6 bases of the junction unmatched. Per germline, CDR1 SGHRS and CDR2 YFSETQ. In nucleotides, the CDR3 is TGCGCCAGCAGCTTGGGACAGGGAATGGGGAACACTGAAGCTTTCTTT. This sequence encodes CASSLGQGMGNTEAFF.

The genes are TRBV6-5 and TRBJ2-3, with D tentatively TRBD2 (5 bases). The V end was cut by 0 bases, the J end by 4 bases, with 14 bases between. CDR1 MNHEY and CDR2 SVGAGI come from the germline V gene. The CDR3 consists of 16 residues. The CDR3 loop is CASSYSGKRGPDTQYF. CDR3 DNA: TGTGCCAGCAGTTACTCGGGGAAAAGAGGGCCAGATACGCAGTATTTT.

This clone was seen more than once but under ten times. The chain uses TRBV27 and TRBJ1-2; the match to TRBD1 covers 9 bases. The CDR3 extends over 17 amino acids. V was pared by 4 bases and J by 8 bases, with 17 bases of the junction left unmatched. Germline assignment: CDR1 MNHEY and CDR2 SMNVEV (reference sequence). The chain's CDR3 is CASSSYRGLAPAWGYTF. The CDR3 DNA reads TGTGCCAGCAGTTCCTACAGGGGGCTCGCTCCCGCCTGGGGCTACACCTTC.

The sample holds one count of this clone. The V and J genes are TRBV4-1 and TRBJ1-1; 9 bases align to TRBD1. Germline V CDR1 and CDR2: MGHRA, YSYEKL. Trimming took 5 bases from V and 8 from J; bases not matched to a gene: 9. CDR3 size: 14 residues. The CDR3 loop reads CASSSRTGGLEAFF. The CDR3, as DNA: TGCGCCAGCAGCTCCCGTACAGGGGGCCTAGAAGCTTTCTTT.

The rearrangement joins TRBV30 to TRBJ2-1; TRBD2 agrees at 12 bases. The germline CDR1 and CDR2 sequences are GTSNPN and SVGIG (reference sequence). The CDR3 extends over 22 amino acids. Trimming removed 2 bases from V and 0 bases from J; junction bases left unmatched: 20. Here the CDR3 reads CAWSKGRFGLAGKTVSYNEQFF. The CDR3 DNA sequence: TGTGCCTGGAGTAAGGGACGCTTTGGACTAGCGGGAAAGACCGTCTCCTACAATGAGCAGTTCTTC.

The chain is built from TRBV19 and TRBJ1-5, with D hard to call. Germline CDR1 and CDR2: LNHDA and SQIVND (reference sequence). This CDR3 region has 14 residues. Trimming stripped 6 bases from V and 5 bases from J, with 14 bases between. CDR3 amino acids: CASSTMRVDQPQHF. CDR3 nucleotide sequence: TGTGCCAGTAGCACTATGAGGGTTGATCAGCCCCAGCATTTT.

The V and J genes are TRBV11-3 and TRBJ1-3; 8 bases fit TRBD1. Germline V gene sequence: CDR1 SGHNT, CDR2 YENEEA. Unmatched junction bases numbered 7, after V lost 5 bases and J lost 1 base. This CDR3 has 16 residues. CDR3 sequence reads: CASSRGQGASGNTIYF. CDR3 bases: TGTGCCAGCAGCCGAGGACAGGGCGCTTCTGGAAACACCATATATTTT.

This clone has a handful of counts. The chain joins TRBV6-6 to TRBJ2-7; 9 bases agree with TRBD1. V dropped 9 bases and J dropped 4; count of bases not matched to a gene: 13. CDR3 length: 15 amino acids. Germline-derived CDR1 and CDR2 are MNHNY and SVGAGI (reference sequence). CDR3 residues: CASKGGGDREYEQYF. CDR3 in DNA: TGTGCCAGTAAGGGGGGAGGGGACAGGGAATACGAGCAGTACTTC.

This clone showed up just once. The CDR3 loop reads CASNSGSFSYEQYF. The CDR3 DNA reads as TGTGCCAGCAACAGCGGGAGCTTCTCCTACGAGCAGTACTTC. The chain carries TRBV2 and TRBJ2-7, with 8 bases lining up with TRBD2. With V trimmed by 7 bases and J by 0 bases, 5 bases remained unmatched. Germline values: CDR1 SNHLY, CDR2 FYNNEI. The CDR3 loop spans 14 amino acids. The full variable domain, in which reference TRBV2 and TRBJ2-7 provide the parts outside the CDR3, is EPEVTQTPSHQVTQMGQEVILRCVPISNHLYFYWYRQILGQKVEFLVSFYNNEISEKSEIFDDQFSVERPDGSNFTLKIRSTKLEDSAMYFCASNSGSFSYEQYFGPGTRLTVT.